The 23 T cell receptor beta chains presented below share a single source sample, sequenced in a study of blood T cell repertoires in COVID-19. The protocol was immunoSEQ multiplex PCR, while the TCRdb copy is restricted to in-frame clones and leaves out a portion. The sample includes a few hundred thousand clones, 80% to 90% of them seen just once. The sample taken for sequencing was PBMCs or T cells enriched from blood (not recorded which). Receptor source: a man aged 25 to 40 with acute COVID-19.

The rearrangement uses TRBV3-1 (or the pseudogene TRBV3-2) and TRBJ1-2; no definite D call. V was cut by 1 base and J by 9 bases, with 21 bases left in between. CDR3 length: 16 residues. From germline, CDR1 is LGHDT and CDR2 YNNKEL (reference sequence). The CDR3 DNA reads as TGTGCCAGCAGCCAAGTGGGCCTAGAGGGAAGGACGAGCTACACCTTC. Amino acid sequence: CASSQVGLEGRTSYTF.

V gene TRBV5-1 combines with J gene TRBJ2-5; a weak D match, TRBD2 (7 bases). CDR1 and CDR2 (germline): SGHRS, YFSETQ. The CDR3 length is 14 residues. Trimming removed 1 base from V and 1 base from J, with 8 bases in between. CDR3 nucleotides: TGCGCCAGCAGCTTGCGGGGGGCCCAAGAGACCCAGTACTTC. Encoded protein: CASSLRGAQETQYF.

The J gene is TRBJ1-6, the V gene TRBV19; no reliable D call. Germline CDR1 is LNHDA and CDR2 is SQIVND (reference sequence). The length of the CDR3 is 14 residues. The V end lost 8 bases, the J end lost 6 bases, and 14 bases lay between the germline ends. CDR3 region: CASFNREANSPLHF. DNA of the CDR3: TGTGCCAGTTTCAACCGGGAGGCTAATTCACCCCTCCACTTT.

This chain links TRBV5-1 with TRBJ1-3, with no clear D. The CDR3 is 15 residues long. In germline, CDR1 is SGHRS, CDR2 YFSETQ. V was trimmed by 0 bases and J by 0 bases, leaving 7 bases between them. In DNA, the CDR3 is TGCGCCAGCAGCTTGGCAGCAGGCTCTGGAAACACCATATATTTT. This translates into CASSLAAGSGNTIYF. Complete variable domain (other parts from reference TRBV5-1 and TRBJ1-3): KAGVTQTPRYLIKTRGQQVTLSCSPISGHRSVSWYQQTPGQGLQFLFEYFSETQRNKGNFPGRFSGRQFSNSRSEMNVSTLELGDSALYLCASSLAAGSGNTIYFGEGSWLTVV.

V usage is TRBV2 and J usage is TRBJ1-1; 7 positions match TRBD1. The CDR3 runs 12 residues. CDR1 and CDR2 (germline): SNHLY, FYNNEI. Losses at the gene ends were 6 bases for V and 7 bases for J; bases not matched to a gene: 5. The CDR3 DNA follows: TGTGCCAGCAGCGCGCGGACAGGTGAAGCTTTCTTT. As protein: CASSARTGEAFF.

CDR3 loop: CASSAGMDRYEQYV. The CDR3 DNA reads TGTGCCAGCAGCGCTGGGATGGACAGGTACGAGCAGTACGTC. The chain links TRBV6-5 to TRBJ2-7, with 7 bases aligning to TRBD1. Per germline, CDR1 MNHEY and CDR2 SVGAGI. V shed 6 bases and J 4 bases; nucleotides not matched to a gene: 9. The CDR3 is made up of 14 amino acids.

This clone was observed once. The J gene is TRBJ2-5, the V gene TRBV6-5, with TRBD2 identical over 12 bases. The V gene end was trimmed by 1 base and the J gene end by 4 bases; junction bases not matched to a gene: 4. There are 16 residues in the CDR3. Germline V gives CDR1 MNHEY, CDR2 SVGAGI. CDR3 nucleotides: TGTGCCAGCAGTTACTGGACTAGCGGGAAAGGAGAGACCCAGTACTTC. Protein: CASSYWTSGKGETQYF.

Notes on this clone: The junction departs from the called germline gene at one end, perhaps through a read error. The chain combines TRBV5-1 with TRBJ2-2; 7 bases map to TRBD1. This CDR3 region has 15 residues. Germline CDR1 is SGHRS and CDR2 is YFSETQ. The CDR3 spells CASSLGTGVTGELFF. CDR3 coding DNA: TGTGCCAGCAGCTTGGGTACAGGGGTTACCGGGGAGCTGTTTTTT.

Turning to this clone: The same CDR3 also results from other DNA sequences found in this sample. The V gene is TRBV19, the J gene TRBJ1-5; 7 nucleotides line up with TRBD1. Trimming took 6 bases from V and 4 from J; bases not matched to a gene: 3. Germline V CDR1 and CDR2: LNHDA, SQIVND (reference sequence). The CDR3 totals 13 residues. For the CDR3, the DNA is TGTGCCAGTAGAGACAGGGTGAATCAGCCCCAGCATTTT. Encoded protein: CASRDRVNQPQHF.

As to this clone: With a much larger clone just one base away, this may be a read error. This rearrangement joins TRBV25-1 to TRBJ1-1; possible D gene TRBD1, 5 bases. The length of the CDR3 is 13 residues. Germline V gene data show CDR1 as MGHDK and CDR2 as SYGVNS. Trimming pared 3 bases from V and 0 bases from J, leaving 5 bases between. CDR3 region: CASSDRVNTEAFF. The CDR3 region has the DNA TGTGCCAGCAGTGACAGGGTGAACACTGAAGCTTTCTTT.

The chain employs TRBV6-4 and TRBJ2-7; TRBD2 might be the D (7 bases). The CDR3 length is 13 residues. The ends were cut back, 6 bases at V and 5 bases at J, with 14 bases in the middle. The germline V gene encodes CDR1 MRHNA and CDR2 SNTAGT. The CDR3: CASRGGPGNEQYV. The CDR3 DNA reads TGTGCCAGCAGGGGGGGGCCCGGGAACGAGCAGTACGTC.

The chain carries TRBV9 and TRBJ1-6, with D unresolved. This CDR3 spans 17 amino acids. Trimming shortened V by 1 base and J by 7 bases, and 18 bases separated the two germline ends. Germline V CDR1 and CDR2: SGDLS, YYNGEE. The CDR3, as DNA: TGTGCCAGCAGCGTACCGCAACATAGCGGGGAAAATTCACCCCTCCACTTT. Residues: CASSVPQHSGENSPLHF.

A few counts support this clone. J is TRBJ2-1 and V is TRBV24-1; 15 positions match TRBD2. The CDR3 runs to 18 residues. V dropped 4 bases and J dropped 7; count of bases not matched to a gene: 10. The germline gives CDR1 KGHDR, CDR2 SFDVKD. CDR3 nucleotides: TGTGCCACCAGTGACACCGGGACTAGCGGGAGGTCGGGAAATGAGCAGTTCTTC. It encodes CATSDTGTSGRSGNEQFF.

The chain links TRBV9 to TRBJ2-5; maybe TRBD2 (6 bases). The CDR3 has 14 residues. V was shortened by 0 bases and J by 5 bases, with 11 bases between the two germline ends. Germline assignment: CDR1 SGDLS and CDR2 YYNGEE. As DNA, the CDR3 is TGTGCCAGCAGCGTAGGGCAGGGAGGTGAGACCCAGTACTTC. Its protein is CASSVGQGGETQYF.

This CDR3 reads CASSGGLGEETQYF. CDR3 sequence (DNA): TGCGCCAGCAGCGGGGGACTAGGCGAAGAGACCCAGTACTTC. The rearrangement joins TRBV5-1 to TRBJ2-5; 8 bases match TRBD2. The V segment lost 4 bases and the J segment 3 bases; nucleotides outside the gene matches: 5. Germline CDR1 SGHRS, CDR2 YFSETQ. The CDR3 totals 14 residues.

The chain combines TRBV6-1 with TRBJ1-2; TRBD1 might be the D (5 bases). V gave up 2 bases and J gave up 6 bases, with 10 bases separating them. The CDR3 loop spans 13 amino acids. The germline CDR1 and CDR2 sequences are MNHNS and SASEGT. CDR3 residues: CASSETRAHGYTF. DNA of the CDR3: TGTGCCAGCAGTGAAACCAGGGCGCATGGCTACACCTTC.

This chain connects TRBV18 to TRBJ2-7; tentative D call: TRBD1 (5 bases). Trimming pared 3 bases from V and 5 bases from J, leaving 17 bases between. This CDR3 is built from 15 residues. Per the germline V gene, CDR1 is KGHSH and CDR2 is LQKENI. The CDR3 DNA follows: TGTGCCAGCTCACCCCTACAGGCAGAGGAGCACGAGCAGTACGTC. This sequence encodes CASSPLQAEEHEQYV.

Regarding this clone: The same CDR3 is also encoded by other DNA sequences in this sample. CDR3 nucleotide sequence: TGTGCCACCAGGAGTACCGGGGAGCTGTTTTTT. This sequence encodes CATRSTGELFF. The chain uses TRBV24-1 and TRBJ2-2; D remains ambiguous. The CDR3 has 11 residues. V lost 7 bases and J lost 5, with 4 bases in between. Germline CDR1 and CDR2: KGHDR and SFDVKD.

Here the CDR3 reads CSVVRDVGELFF. The DNA of the CDR3 is TGCAGCGTTGTCAGGGATGTCGGGGAGCTGTTTTTT. V is TRBV29-1 and J is TRBJ2-2; possible D gene TRBD1, 5 bases. Trimming pared 4 bases from V and 7 bases from J, leaving 10 bases between. Germline CDR1 and CDR2: SQVTM and ANQGSEA. The CDR3 has 12 amino acids.

The chain joins TRBV4-2 to TRBJ2-5; 8 bases are a match to TRBD1. The CDR3 has 15 amino acids. Unmatched junction bases numbered 2, after V lost 0 bases and J lost 2 bases. Germline V CDR1 and CDR2: LGHNA, YNFKEQ. The CDR3 sequence is CASSQEGQDQETQYF. CDR3 in DNA: TGTGCCAGCAGCCAAGAGGGACAGGATCAAGAGACCCAGTACTTC.

The chain carries TRBV7-9 and TRBJ1-2; TRBD1 aligns across 9 bases. The V gene end was trimmed by 4 bases and the J gene end by 6 bases; junction bases not matched to a gene: 3. CDR1 and CDR2 from the germline V gene are SEHNR and FQNEAQ (reference sequence). The CDR3 runs 13 residues. CDR3 bases: TGTGCCAGCAGCTCCACAGGGGGCGATGGCTACACCTTC. Residues: CASSSTGGDGYTF.

The V and J genes are TRBV3-1 (or the pseudogene TRBV3-2) and TRBJ1-2, with no clear D. V was cut by 0 bases and J by 4 bases, with 6 bases left in between. From germline, CDR1 is LGHDT and CDR2 YNNKEL (reference sequence). This CDR3 spans 13 amino acids. CDR3 in amino acids: CASSQDPIYGYTF. For the CDR3, the DNA is TGTGCCAGCAGCCAAGACCCCATCTATGGCTACACCTTC.

The sample holds one count of this clone. The J gene is TRBJ2-2, the V gene TRBV28; 8 positions agree with TRBD1. The CDR3 totals 15 residues. Germline V gene data show CDR1 as MDHEN and CDR2 as SYDVKM. V shed 5 bases, J shed 3 bases, and the junction held 5 bases outside the gene matches. The CDR3 loop is CASSRGTGYTGELFF. The CDR3 DNA follows: TGTGCCAGCAGTCGCGGGACAGGATACACCGGGGAGCTGTTTTTT.